This T cell receptor beta chain derives from a study of vaccination and CD4 T cells after COVID-19. This clonotype has just a few counts. Its antigen is currently unknown. The CDR3 length is 11 residues. V was clipped by 3 bases and J by 11 bases, with 10 bases between them. Per the germline V gene, CDR1 is SGHTA and CDR2 is FQGNSA. Treatment: approximately nine-day PBMC culture with coronavirus spike peptide pools or control peptides (ViraFEST assay). With the Oncomine TCR Beta short-read assay, DNA from cultured CD4+ T cells was sequenced. Using its own MiXCR run on the PCR reads, TCRdb lists one record per CDR3 protein. Counted here are tens of thousands of distinct CDR3 sequences, about 68% occurring once; the ten biggest clones make up around 3.8%.

The V gene is TRBV7-2, the J gene TRBJ2-5; maybe TRBD2 (6 bases). The TCR was taken from a human donor who had recovered from COVID-19. Specimen: CD4+ T cells from blood, cultured in vitro. The CDR3 is CASSFGGVQYF. The CDR3 bases are TGTGCCAGCAGCTTTGGAGGGGTTCAGTACTTC. Full variable domain (rest looked up from reference TRBV7-2 and TRBJ2-5): GAGVSQSPSNKVTEKGKDVELRCDPISGHTALYWYRQSLGQGLEFLIYFQGNSAPDKSGLPSDRFSAERTGGSVSTLTIQRTQQEDSAVYLCASSFGGVQYFGPGTRLLVL.